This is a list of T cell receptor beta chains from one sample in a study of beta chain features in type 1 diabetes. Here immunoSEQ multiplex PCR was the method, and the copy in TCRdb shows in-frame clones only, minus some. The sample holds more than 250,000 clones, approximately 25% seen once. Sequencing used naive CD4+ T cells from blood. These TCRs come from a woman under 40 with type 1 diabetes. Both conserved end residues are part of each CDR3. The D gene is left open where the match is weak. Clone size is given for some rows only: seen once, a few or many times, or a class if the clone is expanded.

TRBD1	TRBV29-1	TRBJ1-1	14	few	CSVERDSRGTEAFF	TGCAGCGTTGAACGGGACAGTCGCGGGACTGAAGCTTTCTTT
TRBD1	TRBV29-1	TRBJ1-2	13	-	CSVERDRSYGYTF	TGCAGCGTTGAACGGGACAGGTCCTATGGCTACACCTTC
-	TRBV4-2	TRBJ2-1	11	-	CASSRLSEQFF	TGTGCCAGCAGCCGACTATCCGAGCAGTTCTTC
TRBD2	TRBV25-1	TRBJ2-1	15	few	CARPPGTSGSNEQFF	TGTGCCAGGCCTCCAGGGACTAGCGGGAGCAATGAGCAGTTCTTC
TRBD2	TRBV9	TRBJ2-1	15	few	CASSAVAGRGDEQFF	TGTGCCAGCAGCGCTGTAGCCGGGAGGGGGGACGAGCAGTTCTTC
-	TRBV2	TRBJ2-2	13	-	CASSPGDTGELFF	TGTGCCAGCAGTCCAGGGGACACCGGGGAGCTGTTTTTT
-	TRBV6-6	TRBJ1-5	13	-	CASSRGSGQPQHF	TGTGCCAGCAGTCGGGGGAGCGGCCAGCCCCAGCATTTT
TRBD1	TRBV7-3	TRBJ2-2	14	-	CATSPGGNTGELFF	TGTGCCACCTCCCCAGGGGGCAACACCGGGGAGCTGTTTTTT
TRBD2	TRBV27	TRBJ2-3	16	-	CASRTSGAPSTDTQYF	TGTGCCAGCCGGACTAGCGGGGCACCTAGCACAGATACGCAGTATTTT
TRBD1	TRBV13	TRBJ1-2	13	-	CASSPTTGASYTF	TGTGCCAGCAGCCCAACGACAGGGGCGAGCTACACCTTC
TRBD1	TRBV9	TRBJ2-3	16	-	CASSVGSDRVSDTQYF	TGTGCCAGCAGCGTAGGGTCGGACAGGGTTTCAGATACGCAGTATTTT
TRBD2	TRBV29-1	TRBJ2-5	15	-	CSVLELGGAQETQYF	TGCAGCGTTCTGGAACTCGGGGGGGCCCAAGAGACCCAGTACTTC
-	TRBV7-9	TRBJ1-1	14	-	CASSLTRGNTEAFF	TGTGCCAGCAGCTTAACCAGGGGGAACACTGAAGCTTTCTTT
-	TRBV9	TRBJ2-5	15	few	CASSVAQRSGETQYF	TGTGCCAGCAGCGTAGCGCAGCGGTCGGGGGAGACCCAGTACTTC
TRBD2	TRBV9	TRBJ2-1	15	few	CASSVSSGSRNEQFF	TGTGCCAGCAGCGTATCGAGCGGGAGTAGAAATGAGCAGTTCTTC
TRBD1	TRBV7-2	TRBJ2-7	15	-	CASSLMGQGANEQYF	TGTGCCAGCAGCTTAATGGGACAGGGGGCAAACGAGCAGTACTTC
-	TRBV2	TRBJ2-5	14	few	CASKAAQSGETQYF	TGTGCCAGCAAGGCAGCGCAGTCCGGGGAGACCCAGTACTTC
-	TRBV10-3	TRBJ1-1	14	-	CAISGQRLNTEAFF	TGTGCCATCAGTGGACAGAGGCTGAACACTGAAGCTTTCTTT
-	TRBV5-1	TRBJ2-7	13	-	CASSLGQAVEQYF	TGCGCCAGCAGCTTGGGTCAGGCCGTTGAGCAGTACTTC
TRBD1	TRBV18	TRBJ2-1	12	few	CASSPDRGEQFF	TGTGCCAGCTCACCGGACAGGGGCGAGCAGTTCTTC
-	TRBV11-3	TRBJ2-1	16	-	CASSVRLLPSTNEQFF	TGTGCCAGCAGCGTACGACTTCTCCCGTCAACTAATGAGCAGTTCTTC
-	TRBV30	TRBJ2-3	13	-	CAWTGPVSDTQYF	TGTGCCTGGACAGGCCCCGTGTCCGATACGCAGTATTTT
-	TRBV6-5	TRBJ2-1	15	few	CASSRERVGLNEQFF	TGTGCCAGCAGTCGCGAGCGGGTCGGGTTGAACGAGCAGTTCTTC
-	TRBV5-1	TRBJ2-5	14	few	CASSLGSIQETQYF	TGCGCCAGCAGCTTGGGTAGCATCCAAGAGACCCAGTACTTC
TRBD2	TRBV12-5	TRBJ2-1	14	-	CASGRGTTFNEQFF	TGTGCTAGTGGACGCGGGACTACATTCAATGAGCAGTTCTTC
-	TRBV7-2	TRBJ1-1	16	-	CASSAYRAPIGTEAFF	TGTGCCAGCAGCGCCTACAGGGCCCCAATTGGGACTGAAGCTTTCTTT
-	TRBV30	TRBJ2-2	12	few	CAWSVAPGELFF	TGTGCCTGGAGTGTCGCGCCCGGGGAGCTGTTTTTT
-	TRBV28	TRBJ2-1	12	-	CASSPSVDEQFF	TGTGCCAGCAGTCCTAGCGTTGATGAGCAGTTCTTC
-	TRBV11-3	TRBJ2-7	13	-	CASSLGEAYEQYF	TGTGCCAGCAGCTTGGGAGAGGCCTACGAGCAGTACTTC